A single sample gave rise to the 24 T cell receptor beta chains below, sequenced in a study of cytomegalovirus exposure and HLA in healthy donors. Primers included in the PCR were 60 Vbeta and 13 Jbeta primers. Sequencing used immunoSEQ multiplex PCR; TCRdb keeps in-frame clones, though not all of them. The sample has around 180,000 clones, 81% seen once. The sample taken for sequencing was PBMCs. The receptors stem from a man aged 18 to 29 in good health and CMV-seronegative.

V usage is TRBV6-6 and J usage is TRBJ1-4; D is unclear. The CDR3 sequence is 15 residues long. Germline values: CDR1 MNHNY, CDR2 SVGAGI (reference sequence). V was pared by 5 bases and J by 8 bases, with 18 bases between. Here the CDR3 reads CASSHTLGGKEKLFF. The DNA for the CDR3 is TGTGCCAGCAGTCACACTTTGGGAGGAAAGGAAAAACTGTTTTTT.

The CDR3: CASARGIAGWETQYF. The CDR3 region has the DNA TGTGCCAGCGCGAGAGGGATAGCGGGGTGGGAGACCCAGTACTTC. The chain is built from TRBV7-9 and TRBJ2-5; TRBD2 matches 8 bases. The V gene's germline CDR1 is SEHNR and CDR2 FQNEAQ (reference sequence). The CDR3 has 15 residues. The V gene end was trimmed by 8 bases and the J gene end by 5 bases; junction bases not matched to a gene: 13.

In nucleotides, the CDR3 is TGCGCCAGCAGCTTGTGGGGAGGGTCTGAAAAACTGTTTTTT. Translated: CASSLWGGSEKLFF. V and J are TRBV5-1 and TRBJ1-4; D is uncertain. This CDR3 has 14 residues. Germline lookup yields CDR1 SGHRS and CDR2 YFSETQ. V lost 1 base and J 7 bases, leaving 11 bases between the germline ends.

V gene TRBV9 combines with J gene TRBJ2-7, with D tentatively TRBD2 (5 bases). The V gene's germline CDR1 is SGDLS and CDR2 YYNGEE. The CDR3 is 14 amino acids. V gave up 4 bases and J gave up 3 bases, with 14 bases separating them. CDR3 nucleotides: TGTGCCAGCAGCCCCGAGGACGGAGGCTACGAGCAGTACTTC. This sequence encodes CASSPEDGGYEQYF. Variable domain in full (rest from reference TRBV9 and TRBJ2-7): DSGVTQTPKHLITATGQRVTLRCSPRSGDLSVYWYQQSLDQGLQFLIQYYNGEERAKGNILERFSAQQFPDLHSELNLSSLELGDSALYFCASSPEDGGYEQYFGPGTRLTVT.

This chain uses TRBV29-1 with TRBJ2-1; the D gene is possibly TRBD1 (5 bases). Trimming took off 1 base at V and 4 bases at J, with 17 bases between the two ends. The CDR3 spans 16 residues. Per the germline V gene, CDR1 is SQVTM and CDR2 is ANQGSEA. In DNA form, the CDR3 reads TGCAGCGTTGAAGTGGAAGACAGCCAGGTTTACAATGAGCAGTTCTTC. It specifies CSVEVEDSQVYNEQFF.

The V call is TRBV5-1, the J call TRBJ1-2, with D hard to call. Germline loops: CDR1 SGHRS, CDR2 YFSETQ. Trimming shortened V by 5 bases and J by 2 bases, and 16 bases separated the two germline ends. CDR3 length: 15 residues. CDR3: CASSPGVKRNYGYTF. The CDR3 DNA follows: TGCGCCAGCAGTCCGGGAGTTAAGCGGAACTATGGCTACACCTTC.

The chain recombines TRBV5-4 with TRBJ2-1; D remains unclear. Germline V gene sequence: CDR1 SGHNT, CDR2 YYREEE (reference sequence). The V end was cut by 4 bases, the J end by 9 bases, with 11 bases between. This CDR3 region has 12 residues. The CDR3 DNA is TGTGCCAGCAGCCCCCAGTCGGGTGAGCAGTTCTTC. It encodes CASSPQSGEQFF.

CDR3 in DNA: TGCGCCAGCAGCTCCGGGACTAGCGGGGCAGATACGCAGTATTTT. This encodes CASSSGTSGADTQYF. The V and J genes are TRBV5-1 and TRBJ2-3; TRBD2 matches 13 bases. The trim removed 3 bases at V and 4 bases at J, leaving 2 bases unmatched. The CDR3 sequence is 15 residues long. Per germline, CDR1 SGHRS and CDR2 YFSETQ. Full variable domain (missing parts from reference TRBV5-1 and TRBJ2-3): KAGVTQTPRYLIKTRGQQVTLSCSPISGHRSVSWYQQTPGQGLQFLFEYFSETQRNKGNFPGRFSGRQFSNSRSEMNVSTLELGDSALYLCASSSGTSGADTQYFGPGTRLTVL.

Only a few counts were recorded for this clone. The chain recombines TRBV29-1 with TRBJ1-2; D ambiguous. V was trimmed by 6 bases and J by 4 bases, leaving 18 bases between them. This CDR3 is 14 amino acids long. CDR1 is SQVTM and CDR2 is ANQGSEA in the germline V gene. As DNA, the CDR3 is TGCAGCGTGGGAGGAGAAGGTTGGGGCTATGGCTACACCTTC. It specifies CSVGGEGWGYGYTF. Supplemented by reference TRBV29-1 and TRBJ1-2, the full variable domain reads SAVISQKPSRDICQRGTSLTIQCQVDSQVTMMFWYRQQPGQSLTLIATANQGSEATYESGFVIDKFPISRPNLTFSTLTVSNMSPEDSSIYLCSVGGEGWGYGYTFGSGTRLTVV.

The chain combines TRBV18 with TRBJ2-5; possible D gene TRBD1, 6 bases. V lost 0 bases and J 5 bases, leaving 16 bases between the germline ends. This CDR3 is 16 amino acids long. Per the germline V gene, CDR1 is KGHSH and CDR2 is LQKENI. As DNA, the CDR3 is TGTGCCAGCTCACCACCGTCTATGCAGGGGTATGAGACCCAGTACTTC. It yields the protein CASSPPSMQGYETQYF. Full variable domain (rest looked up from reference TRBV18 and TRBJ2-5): NAGVMQNPRHLVRRRGQEARLRCSPMKGHSHVYWYRQLPEEGLKFMVYLQKENIIDESGMPKERFSAEFPKEGPSILRIQQVVRGDSAAYFCASSPPSMQGYETQYFGPGTRLLVL.

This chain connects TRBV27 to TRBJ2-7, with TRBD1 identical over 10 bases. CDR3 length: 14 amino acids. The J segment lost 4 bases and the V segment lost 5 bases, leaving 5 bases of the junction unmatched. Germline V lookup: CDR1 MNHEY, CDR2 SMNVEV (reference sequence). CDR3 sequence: CASSKTGGRYEQYF. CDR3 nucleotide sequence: TGTGCCAGCAGTAAGACAGGGGGCAGATACGAGCAGTACTTC.

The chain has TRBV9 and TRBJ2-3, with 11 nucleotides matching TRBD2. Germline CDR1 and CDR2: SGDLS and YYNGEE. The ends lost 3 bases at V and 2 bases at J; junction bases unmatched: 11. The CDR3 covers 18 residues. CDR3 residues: CASSGRLAGRSLTDTQYF. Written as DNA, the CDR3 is TGTGCCAGCAGCGGGCGACTAGCGGGAAGGAGTCTCACAGATACGCAGTATTTT.

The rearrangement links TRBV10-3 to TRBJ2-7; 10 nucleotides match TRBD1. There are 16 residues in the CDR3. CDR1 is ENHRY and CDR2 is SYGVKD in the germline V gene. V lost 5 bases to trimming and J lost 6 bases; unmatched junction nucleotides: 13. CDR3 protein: CAISPSRTGGTLEQYF. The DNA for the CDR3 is TGTGCCATCAGTCCCTCTCGGACAGGGGGGACTCTCGAGCAGTACTTC.

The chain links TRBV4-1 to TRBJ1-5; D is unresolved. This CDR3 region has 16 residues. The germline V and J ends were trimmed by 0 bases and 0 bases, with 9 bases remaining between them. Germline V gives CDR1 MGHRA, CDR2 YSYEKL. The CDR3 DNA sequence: TGCGCCAGCAGCCAAGATGGTGGCCATAGCAATCAGCCCCAGCATTTT. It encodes CASSQDGGHSNQPQHF.

The CDR3 reads CASSQGTPAAYEQYF. CDR3 bases: TGCGCCAGCAGCCAAGGGACACCGGCAGCTTACGAGCAGTACTTC. The chain recombines TRBV4-3 with TRBJ2-7, with a weak D call TRBD1 (5 bases). CDR3 length equals 15 residues. CDR1 is LGHNA and CDR2 is YSLEER in the germline V gene. V was cut by 1 base and J by 4 bases, with 14 bases left in between.

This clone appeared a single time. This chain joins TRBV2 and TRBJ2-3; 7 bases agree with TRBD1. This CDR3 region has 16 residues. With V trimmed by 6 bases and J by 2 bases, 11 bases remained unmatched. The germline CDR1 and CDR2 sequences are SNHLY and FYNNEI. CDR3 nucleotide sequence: TGTGCCAGCAGCATACCCGGGACAGAGGACACAGATACGCAGTATTTT. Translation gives CASSIPGTEDTDTQYF.

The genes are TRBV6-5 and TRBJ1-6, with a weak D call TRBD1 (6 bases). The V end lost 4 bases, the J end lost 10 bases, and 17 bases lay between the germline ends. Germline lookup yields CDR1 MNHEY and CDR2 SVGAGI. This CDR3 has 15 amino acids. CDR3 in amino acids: CASSSLQGRGSPLHF. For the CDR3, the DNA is TGTGCCAGCAGTTCCTTACAGGGAAGGGGATCACCCCTCCACTTT.

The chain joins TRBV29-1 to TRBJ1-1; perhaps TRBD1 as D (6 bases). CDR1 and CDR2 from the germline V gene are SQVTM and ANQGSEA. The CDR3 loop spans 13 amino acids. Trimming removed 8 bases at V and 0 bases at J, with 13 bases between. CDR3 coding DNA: TGCAGCTCCGGGGGGCAGCTGAACACTGAAGCTTTCTTT. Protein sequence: CSSGGQLNTEAFF.

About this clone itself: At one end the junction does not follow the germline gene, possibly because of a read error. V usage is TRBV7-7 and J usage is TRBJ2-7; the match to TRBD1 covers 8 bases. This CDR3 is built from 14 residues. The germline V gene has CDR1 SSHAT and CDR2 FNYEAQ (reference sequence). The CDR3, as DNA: TGTGCTAGCAGCCCCCGACAGGGGAGCTACGAGCAGTACTTC. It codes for CASSPRQGSYEQYF.

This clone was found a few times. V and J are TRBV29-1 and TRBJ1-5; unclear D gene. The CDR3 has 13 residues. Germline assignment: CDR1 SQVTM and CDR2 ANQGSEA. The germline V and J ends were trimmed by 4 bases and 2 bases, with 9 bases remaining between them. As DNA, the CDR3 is TGCAGCGTTGCTGTACGGGGCAATCAGCCCCAGCATTTT. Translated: CSVAVRGNQPQHF.

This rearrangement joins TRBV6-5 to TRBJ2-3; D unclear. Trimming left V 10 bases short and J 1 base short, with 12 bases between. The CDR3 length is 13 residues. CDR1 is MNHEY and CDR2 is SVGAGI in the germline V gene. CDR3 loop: CATRSPRTDTQYF. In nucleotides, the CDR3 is TGTGCCACCCGAAGCCCCCGCACAGATACGCAGTATTTT.

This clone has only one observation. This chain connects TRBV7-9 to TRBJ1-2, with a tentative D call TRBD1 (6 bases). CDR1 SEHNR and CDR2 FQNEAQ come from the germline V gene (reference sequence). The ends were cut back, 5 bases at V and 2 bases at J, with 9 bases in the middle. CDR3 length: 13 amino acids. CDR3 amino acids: CASSIQGNYGYTF. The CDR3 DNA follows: TGTGCCAGCAGCATACAGGGAAACTATGGCTACACCTTC.

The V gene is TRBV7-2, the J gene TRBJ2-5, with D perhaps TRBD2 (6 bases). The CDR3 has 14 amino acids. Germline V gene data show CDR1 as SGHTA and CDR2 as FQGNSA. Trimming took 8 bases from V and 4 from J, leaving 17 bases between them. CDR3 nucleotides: TGTGCCAGCGGGCCTATGGTGGGGGGAGAGACCCAGTACTTC. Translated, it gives CASGPMVGGETQYF.

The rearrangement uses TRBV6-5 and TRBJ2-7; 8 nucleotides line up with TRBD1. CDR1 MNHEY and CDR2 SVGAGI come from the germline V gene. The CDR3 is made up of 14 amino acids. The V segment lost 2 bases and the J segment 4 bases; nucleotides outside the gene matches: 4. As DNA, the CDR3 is TGTGCCAGCAGTTACCGGCAGGGGGCATACGAGCAGTACTTC. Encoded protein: CASSYRQGAYEQYF.